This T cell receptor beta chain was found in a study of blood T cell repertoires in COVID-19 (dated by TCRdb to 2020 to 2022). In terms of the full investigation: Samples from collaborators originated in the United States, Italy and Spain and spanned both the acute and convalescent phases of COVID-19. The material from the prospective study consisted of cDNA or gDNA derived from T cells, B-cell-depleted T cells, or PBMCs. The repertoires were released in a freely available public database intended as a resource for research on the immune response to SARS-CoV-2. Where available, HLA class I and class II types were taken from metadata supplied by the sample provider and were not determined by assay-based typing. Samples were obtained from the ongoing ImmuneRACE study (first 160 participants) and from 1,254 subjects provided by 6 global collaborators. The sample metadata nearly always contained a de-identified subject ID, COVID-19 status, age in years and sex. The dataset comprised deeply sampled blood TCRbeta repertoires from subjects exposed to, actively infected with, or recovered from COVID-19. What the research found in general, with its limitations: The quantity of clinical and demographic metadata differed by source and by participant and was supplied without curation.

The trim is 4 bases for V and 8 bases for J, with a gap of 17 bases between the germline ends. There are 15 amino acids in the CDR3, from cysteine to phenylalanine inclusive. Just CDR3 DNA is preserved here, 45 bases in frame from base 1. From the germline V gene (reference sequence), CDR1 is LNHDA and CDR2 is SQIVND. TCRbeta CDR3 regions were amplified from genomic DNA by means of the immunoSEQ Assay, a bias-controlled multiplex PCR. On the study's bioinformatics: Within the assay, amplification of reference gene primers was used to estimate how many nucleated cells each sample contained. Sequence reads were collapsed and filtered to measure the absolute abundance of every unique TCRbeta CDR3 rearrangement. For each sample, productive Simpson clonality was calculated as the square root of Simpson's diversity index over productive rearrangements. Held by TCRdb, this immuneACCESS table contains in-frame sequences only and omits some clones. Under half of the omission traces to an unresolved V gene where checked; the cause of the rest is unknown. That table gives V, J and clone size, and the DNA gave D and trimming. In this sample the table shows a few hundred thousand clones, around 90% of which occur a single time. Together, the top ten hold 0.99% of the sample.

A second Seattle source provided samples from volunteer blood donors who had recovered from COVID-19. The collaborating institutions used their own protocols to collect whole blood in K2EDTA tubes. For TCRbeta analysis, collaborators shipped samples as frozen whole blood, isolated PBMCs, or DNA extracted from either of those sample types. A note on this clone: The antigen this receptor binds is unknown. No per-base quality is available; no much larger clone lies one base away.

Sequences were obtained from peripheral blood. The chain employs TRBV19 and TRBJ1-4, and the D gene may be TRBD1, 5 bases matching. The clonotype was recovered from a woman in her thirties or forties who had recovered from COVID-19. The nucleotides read TGTGCCAGTAGTACCCCGGGACGCGGAGGGGAAAAACTGTTTTTT. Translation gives CASSTPGRGGEKLFF.